A few counts support the clone carrying this T cell receptor beta chain. Its target is unknown. The entirety of the isolated RNA underwent reverse transcription, so expressed TCRB transcripts were sequenced. Clones were sequenced by immunoSEQ multiplex PCR, and TCRdb holds only the in-frame ones, with some missing. The table has around 690,000 clones, roughly an eighth seen once; the top ten hold more than 0.095%. The CDR3 is 15 amino acids. V lost 4 bases and J lost 6, with 15 bases in between. Germline-derived CDR1 and CDR2 are SGHTA and FQGTGA. Donors underwent one heparinised blood draw, about 110 mL on average. Purity above 95% was achieved in all sorted populations. The data derive from a study of beta chain features in type 1 diabetes. The study, taken as a whole, reports: When Type 1 diabetes patients were examined, their TCRB CDR3s proved moderately but significantly shorter in all four CD4+ subsets.

The material sequenced was naive CD4+ T cells from blood. The receptor's source is a man aged 25 to 40 with type 1 diabetes. The chain has TRBV7-3 and TRBJ2-2; a weak D match, TRBD1 (5 bases). In DNA, the CDR3 is TGTGCCAGCAGCTCCCAGGGTGCCCGGGCCGGGGAGCTGTTTTTT. Its protein product is CASSSQGARAGELFF.